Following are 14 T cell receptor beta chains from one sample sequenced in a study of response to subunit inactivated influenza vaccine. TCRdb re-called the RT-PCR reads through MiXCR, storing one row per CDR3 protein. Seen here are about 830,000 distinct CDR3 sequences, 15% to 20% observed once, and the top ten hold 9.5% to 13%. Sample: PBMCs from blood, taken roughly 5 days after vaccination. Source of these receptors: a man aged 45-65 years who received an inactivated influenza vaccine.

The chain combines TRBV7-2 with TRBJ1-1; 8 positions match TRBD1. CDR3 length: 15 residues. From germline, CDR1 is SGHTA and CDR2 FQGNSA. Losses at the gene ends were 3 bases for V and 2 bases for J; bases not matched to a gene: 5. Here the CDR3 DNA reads TGTGCCAGCAGCTTGAGGACAGGGCTCAACACTGAAGCTTTCTTT. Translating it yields CASSLRTGLNTEAFF. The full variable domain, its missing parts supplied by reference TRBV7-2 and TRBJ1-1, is GAGVSQSPSNKVTEKGKDVELRCDPISGHTALYWYRQSLGQGLEFLIYFQGNSAPDKSGLPSDRFSAERTGGSVSTLTIQRTQQEDSAVYLCASSLRTGLNTEAFFGQGTRLTVV.

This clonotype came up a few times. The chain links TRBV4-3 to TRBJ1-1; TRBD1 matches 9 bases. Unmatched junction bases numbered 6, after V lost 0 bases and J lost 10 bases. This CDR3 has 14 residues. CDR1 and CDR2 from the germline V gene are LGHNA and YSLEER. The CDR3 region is CASSQELPGQGAFF. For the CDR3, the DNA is TGCGCCAGCAGCCAAGAACTACCGGGACAGGGAGCTTTCTTT.

Here the CDR3 reads CSAGWSGMADTQYF. The DNA of the CDR3 is TGCAGCGCCGGGTGGAGCGGGATGGCAGATACGCAGTATTTT. The V gene is TRBV29-1, the J gene TRBJ2-3, with 7 nucleotides matching TRBD2. The CDR3 has 14 residues. Per the germline V gene, CDR1 is SQVTM and CDR2 is ANQGSEA. Unmatched junction bases numbered 11, after V lost 7 bases and J lost 4 bases.

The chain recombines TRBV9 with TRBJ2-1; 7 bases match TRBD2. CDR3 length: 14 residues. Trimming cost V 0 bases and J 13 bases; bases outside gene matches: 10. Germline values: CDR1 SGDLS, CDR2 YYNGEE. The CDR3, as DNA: TGTGCCAGCAGCGTAGATGGGGGAGGGCCCCAACAGTTCTTC. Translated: CASSVDGGGPQQFF. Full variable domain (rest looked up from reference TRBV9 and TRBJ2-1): DSGVTQTPKHLITATGQRVTLRCSPRSGDLSVYWYQQSLDQGLQFLIQYYNGEERAKGNILERFSAQQFPDLHSELNLSSLELGDSALYFCASSVDGGGPQQFFGPGTRLTVL.

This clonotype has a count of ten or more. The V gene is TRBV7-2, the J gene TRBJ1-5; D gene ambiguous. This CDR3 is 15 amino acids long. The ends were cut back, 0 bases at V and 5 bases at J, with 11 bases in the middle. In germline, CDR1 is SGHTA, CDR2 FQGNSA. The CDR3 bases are TGTGCCAGCAGCTTAGCGCTCGGGGTGGATCAGCCCCAGCATTTT. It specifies CASSLALGVDQPQHF.

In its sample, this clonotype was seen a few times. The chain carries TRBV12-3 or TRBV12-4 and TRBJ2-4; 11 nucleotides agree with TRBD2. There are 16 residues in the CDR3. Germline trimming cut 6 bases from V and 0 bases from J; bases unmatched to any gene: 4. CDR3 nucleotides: TGTGCCAGCAGCATGACTAGCGGGGTAGCCAAAAACATTCAGTACTTC. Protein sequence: CASSMTSGVAKNIQYF.

In DNA form, the CDR3 reads TGTGCCAGCATGTTAGCGCGCAACACTGAAGCTTTCTTT. Amino acids: CASMLARNTEAFF. V is TRBV7-8 and J is TRBJ1-1; no clear D. The CDR3 covers 13 residues. Germline assignment: CDR1 SGHVS and CDR2 FQNEAQ. V dropped 7 bases and J dropped 2 bases, with 11 bases sitting between them. Combining the CDR3 with reference TRBV7-8 and TRBJ1-1 gives the whole variable domain GAGVSQSPRYKVAKRGQDVALRCDPISGHVSLFWYQQALGQGPEFLTYFQNEAQLDKSGLPSDRFFAERPEGSVSTLKIQRTQQEDSAVYLCASMLARNTEAFFGQGTRLTVV.

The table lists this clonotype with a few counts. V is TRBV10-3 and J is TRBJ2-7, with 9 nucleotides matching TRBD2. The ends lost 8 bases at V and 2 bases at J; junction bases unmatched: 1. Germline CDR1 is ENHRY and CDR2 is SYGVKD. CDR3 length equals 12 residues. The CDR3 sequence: CAIAGGTYEQYF. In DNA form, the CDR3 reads TGTGCCATCGCGGGAGGGACCTACGAGCAGTACTTC.

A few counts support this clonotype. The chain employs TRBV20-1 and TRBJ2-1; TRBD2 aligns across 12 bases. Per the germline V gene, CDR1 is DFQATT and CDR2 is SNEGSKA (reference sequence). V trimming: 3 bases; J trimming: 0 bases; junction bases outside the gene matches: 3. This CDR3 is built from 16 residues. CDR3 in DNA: TGCAGTGCTAGGACTAGCGGGAGTTTCTCCTACAATGAGCAGTTCTTC. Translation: CSARTSGSFSYNEQFF.

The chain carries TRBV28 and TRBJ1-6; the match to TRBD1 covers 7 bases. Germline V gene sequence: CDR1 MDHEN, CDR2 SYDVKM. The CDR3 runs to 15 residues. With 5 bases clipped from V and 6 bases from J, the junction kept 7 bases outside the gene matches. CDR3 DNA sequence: TGTGCCAGCAGTGATATCCGGGACAGTAATTCACCCCTCCACTTT. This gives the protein CASSDIRDSNSPLHF.

DNA of the CDR3: TGCGCCAGCAGCTTGCAGGGGGGGAACTATGGCTACACCTTC. Protein product: CASSLQGGNYGYTF. The rearrangement joins TRBV5-1 to TRBJ1-2; 7 bases line up with TRBD1. This CDR3 contains 14 residues. V shed 1 base and J 2 bases; nucleotides not matched to a gene: 2. Germline V gives CDR1 SGHRS, CDR2 YFSETQ.

The CDR3 protein is CSATSTANTEAFF. The CDR3, as DNA: TGCAGTGCTACCTCGACAGCCAACACTGAAGCTTTCTTT. The chain recombines TRBV20-1 with TRBJ1-1; TRBD1 is a possible D gene (5 bases). This CDR3 has 13 amino acids. Germline CDR1 is DFQATT and CDR2 is SNEGSKA (reference sequence). The V gene lost 4 bases and the J gene lost 2 bases, with 11 bases spanning the gap.

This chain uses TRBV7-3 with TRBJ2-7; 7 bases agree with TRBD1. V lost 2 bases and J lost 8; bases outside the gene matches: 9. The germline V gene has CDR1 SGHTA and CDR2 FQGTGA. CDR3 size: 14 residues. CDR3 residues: CASSLGGQDDKQYF. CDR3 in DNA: TGTGCCAGCAGCTTAGGCGGACAGGACGATAAGCAGTACTTC.

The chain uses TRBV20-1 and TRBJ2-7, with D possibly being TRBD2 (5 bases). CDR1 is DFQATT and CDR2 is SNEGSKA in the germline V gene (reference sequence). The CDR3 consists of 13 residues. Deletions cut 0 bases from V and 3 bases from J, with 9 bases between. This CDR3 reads CSARDDGIYEQYF. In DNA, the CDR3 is TGCAGTGCTAGAGATGACGGGATCTACGAGCAGTACTTC.